Listed below are T cell receptor beta chains from one sample, sequenced in a study of response to subunit inactivated influenza vaccine. Each CDR3 protein is one row after TCRdb ran MiXCR on the RT-PCR reads. Of about 780,000 distinct CDR3 sequences in the sample, roughly 18% were seen once. The input for sequencing was PBMCs from blood, taken around 5 days after vaccination. The receptors here all came from a man aged 50-60 years who received an inactivated influenza vaccine. The conserved cysteine and the conserved F or W are not part of the CDR3 here. Fields, in order: V gene, J gene, CDR3 length, clone size, CDR3 protein. A clone size is listed for some rows: how often the clone was seen (once, few, many), or a class if it is expanded.

>TRBV20-1|TRBJ2-1|17|few
SATGLTSGGSFSYNEQF
>TRBV5-5|TRBJ1-3|14|many
ASSLGLLSDGNTIY
>TRBV5-1|TRBJ2-1|13|NA
ASSLTQGSHNEQF
>TRBV7-9|TRBJ2-1|14|NA
ASSLVMGQGAHEQF
>TRBV5-1|TRBJ2-7|12|few
ASSLLAGFYEQY
>TRBV28|TRBJ1-2|11|NA
ASSLGGTSGYT
>TRBV6-1|TRBJ2-1|13|NA
ASSQLAGGRDEQF
>TRBV5-6|TRBJ2-7|14|NA
ASSLHGTGGVYEQY
>TRBV29-1|TRBJ2-2|12|many
SVVLLASTGELF
>TRBV7-9|TRBJ2-5|15|NA
ASSLGLAGVYQETQY
>TRBV12-3/TRBV12-4|TRBJ1-5|13|few
ASSLGAGPNQPQH
>TRBV7-8|TRBJ2-7|13|NA
ASSLGIEVGGEQY
>TRBV4-3|TRBJ2-3|12|many
ASSQVTGATEQY
>TRBV7-9|TRBJ2-3|12|NA
ATRRGDRADTQY
>TRBV13|TRBJ2-7|13|few
ASSSPGGNPYEQY
>TRBV6-1|TRBJ1-5|12|NA
RQEDSRYNQPQH
>TRBV4-2|TRBJ1-1|13|few
ASSREVSIGTEAF
>TRBV10-3|TRBJ2-7|12|few
AISESGGSHEQY
>TRBV9|TRBJ2-5|10|few
ASAPNQETQY
>TRBV7-2|TRBJ2-3|12|few
ASSPGGIASTQY
>TRBV20-1|TRBJ1-6|13|few
SARPPTGGNSPLH
>TRBV2|TRBJ2-1|12|NA
ASSEQGHGNEQF
>TRBV7-9|TRBJ2-5|13|NA
ASSLDGLTGETQY
>TRBV15|TRBJ2-1|14|NA
ATSRVGGMRYNEQF
>TRBV6-2/TRBV6-3|TRBJ2-1|14|few
ASSRAGTGAGNEQF
>TRBV7-2|TRBJ1-2|12|many
ASSLATGGYGYT
>TRBV24-1|TRBJ2-5|13|few
ATSDFGQGEETQY
>TRBV20-1|TRBJ2-2|14|many
SARDWRGTNTGELF
>TRBV20-1|TRBJ2-7|12|NA
SARVAGVRYEQY
>TRBV6-2/TRBV6-3|TRBJ1-2|8|NA
ASGDLGYT
>TRBV18|TRBJ2-3|12|few
ASTRTAQEATQY
>TRBV12-3/TRBV12-4|TRBJ2-7|10|many
ASSPIYYEQY
>TRBV14|TRBJ1-2|11|NA
ASSQIRTDGYT
>TRBV6-2/TRBV6-3|TRBJ2-1|19|few
ASSYSASGRGGIRSYNEQF
>TRBV10-2|TRBJ1-1|12|few
ASRTGTGATEAF
>TRBV7-2|TRBJ2-5|14|NA
ASSLVLTGSAETQY
>TRBV10-3|TRBJ2-1|13|NA
AISDPGRPYNEQF
>TRBV7-9|TRBJ2-7|13|NA
ASSQGTGLGYEQY
>TRBV7-9|TRBJ1-2|11|few
ASSALGPYGYT
>TRBV19|TRBJ2-7|13|few
ATGLIEGGGYEQY
>TRBV29-1|TRBJ2-2|10|few
SADGNTGELF
>TRBV13|TRBJ2-7|12|NA
ASSSRTSGDRGY
>TRBV4-3|TRBJ1-5|12|NA
ASSQGHEGQPQH
>TRBV7-9|TRBJ1-3|13|NA
ASSLVVGRVDTIY
>TRBV7-2|TRBJ2-1|14|few
ASSLGGGRPYNEQF
>TRBV24-1|TRBJ2-3|14|once
ATSDRSGRAADTQY